The clone carrying this T cell receptor beta chain appeared once. There were no recent acute infections or vaccinations among the donors, who were healthy HIV-negative adults. The sample originates from a study of shared clonotypes between healthy human individuals. It was at deep level that the assay was run. The authors ran unsorted PBMC replicate PCRs on 300 ng DNA, approximately 31,000 T cell genomes. The authors sequenced unsorted PBMC DNA on ten immunoSEQ deep assay plates. Using immunoSEQ multiplex PCR, the repertoire was profiled, and TCRdb retains in-frame clones only, with some absent. The sample yields some 480,000 clones, approximately 79% seen once. The sequence derives from a woman between 40 and 55 years old in good health. Some clones in this sample may be carry-over from other donors' samples. Specimen: PBMCs.

The CDR3 nucleotides are TGTGCCAGCAGTCCTGGACTAGCGGCCTCCAATGAGCAGTTCTTC. It encodes CASSPGLAASNEQFF. J is TRBJ2-1 and V is TRBV27, with 10 bases identical to TRBD2. Germline V gene lookup returns CDR1 MNHEY and CDR2 SMNVEV (reference sequence). The V segment lost 5 bases and the J segment 6 bases; nucleotides outside the gene matches: 7. The CDR3 runs 15 residues.